Sequencing of this T cell receptor beta chain was carried out in a study of glioma-infiltrating T cells listed by TCRdb under 2016. Concerning the study at large: Glioma tissue, non-neoplastic brain tissue and matched peripheral blood mononuclear cells were used as sources from which TCR alpha- and beta-chain repertoires were sequenced. To measure divergence between tissue and blood T-cell populations, each tissue-infiltrating repertoire was compared with the peripheral blood repertoire of the same patient. Three low-grade glioma patients, about eight primary glioblastoma patients and three non-glioma patients contributing non-neoplastic brain tissue were included in the paired cohort.

Broad study findings and their caveats: VJ-independent divergence between tissue and blood was found to be below expectation in non-neoplastic patients but above expectation in all gliomas, particularly low-grade gliomas. The group comparisons were based on small numbers of patients: three non-neoplastic, three low-grade glioma and roughly eight glioblastoma patients. Only a very small number of CDR3 sequences turned up in both tissue and blood, a result put down to high CDR3 diversity combined with limited sampling.

TCR alpha and beta CDR3 regions were amplified with the iRepertoire nested amplicon-rescue multiplex PCR (arm-PCR) platform from RNA. The input for one-step reverse transcription and amplification was roughly 100-400 ng of tissue mRNA or PBMC total RNA. Following bead purification, Illumina adapters were added by a secondary multiplex PCR, and libraries between 200 and 400 bp were gel-purified. Libraries carried internal 6-nucleotide barcodes used for demultiplexing. Libraries were sequenced on an Illumina MiSeq with 2x220 or 2x250 nucleotide paired-end reads. The study's processing was this. Paired reads were merged using FLASH 1.2.11 and were aligned to the GRCh37 human genome using BWA-MEM, after which TRA and TRB reads were extracted. An IMGT-derived reference of cassette sequences and CDR3 motifs, with pseudogenes included, was used for V and J assignment. Reads were translated in three frames, and productive CDR3s were defined as those with a C...FGXG motif and no stop codons. A clonotype was defined as a unique combination of a V-J cassette pair and a CDR3 amino acid sequence. Reads were filtered by Hamming distance, thresholded by each sample's sequence error rate in mapped regions. The public reads were reprocessed in TCRdb via fastp at Q25 and MiXCR, keeping in-frame beta chains. Records with the same CDR3 protein are collapsed into one entry carrying the most frequent genes and DNA. V and J calls and clone size were set by TCRdb, not the authors. Present in this sample are about 99,000 distinct CDR3 sequences, approximately 28% of which were seen just once. The top ten clones comprise less than 55% of the sample.

The sample holds many counts of this clonotype. The antigen it binds to is not known. Base qualities are not recorded, but no much larger clone differs from it by a single base. The sequenced material came from glioma tissue, nonneoplastic brain tissue, or PBMCs (not recorded which). The sequence derives from a human donor with low-grade glioma or glioblastoma, undergoing nonglioma brain surgery, or in good health (not recorded which).

The nucleotide sequence is given as TGCAGTGCGCCCCCCCCTCTTGGGGCCGGGGAGCTGTTTTTT. It translates as CSAPPPLGAGELFF. The sequence is built from TRBV20-1 and TRBJ2-2; too little of a D gene remains to name it. CDR1 and CDR2 are read off the germline V gene (reference sequence) as DFQATT and SNEGSKA. V drops 6 bases and J drops 6 bases, leaving 17 bases in between. The CDR3 starts with the cysteine, ends with the phenylalanine, and has 14 residues. Here the CDR3 DNA is all that survives: 42 bases in frame from base 1.